This T cell receptor (beta chain) is drawn from a study of beta chain features in type 1 diabetes. About the research overall: Examination covered over 85,000,000 sorted cells spanning all samples. Study conclusions and caveats: Patients with Type 1 diabetes showed moderately but significantly shorter TCRB CDR3s in all four CD4+ subsets.

CD45RO/CCR7/CD25/CD127/CD95/CD27 sorting isolated CD4+ naive, central memory, regulatory and stem cell-like memory cells. The ends were cut back, 0 bases at V and 6 bases at J, with 5 bases in the middle. Germline V CDR1 and CDR2: SGHTA, FQGNSA. The CDR3 is 12 residues long. Reverse transcribing all isolated RNA meant expressed TCRB transcripts were sequenced. TCRdb keeps only in-frame clones here, not all; method: immunoSEQ multiplex PCR. The data show 500,000 to 850,000 clones, roughly an eighth seen once. A word on this clone: Its antigen is unidentified.

The sequenced material came from naive CD4+ T cells from blood. The V call is TRBV7-2, the J call TRBJ1-1; D is perhaps TRBD1 (5 bases). This clonotype was obtained from a man between 18 and 35 years old with type 1 diabetes. The CDR3 region is CASSLAGAEAFF. CDR3 coding DNA: TGTGCCAGCAGCTTAGCGGGGGCTGAAGCTTTCTTT.